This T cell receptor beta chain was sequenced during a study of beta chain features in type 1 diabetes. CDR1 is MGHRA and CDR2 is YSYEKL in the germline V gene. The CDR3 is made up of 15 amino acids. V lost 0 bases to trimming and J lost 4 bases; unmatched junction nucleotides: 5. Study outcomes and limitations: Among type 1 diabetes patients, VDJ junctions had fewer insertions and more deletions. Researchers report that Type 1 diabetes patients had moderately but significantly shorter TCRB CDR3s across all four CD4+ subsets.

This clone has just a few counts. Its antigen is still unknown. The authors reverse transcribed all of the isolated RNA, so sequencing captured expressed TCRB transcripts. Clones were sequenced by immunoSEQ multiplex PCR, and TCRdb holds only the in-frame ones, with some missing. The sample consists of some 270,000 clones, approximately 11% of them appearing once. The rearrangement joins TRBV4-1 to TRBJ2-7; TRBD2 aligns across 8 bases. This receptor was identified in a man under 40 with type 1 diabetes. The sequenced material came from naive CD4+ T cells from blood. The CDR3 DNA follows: TGCGCCAGCAGCCAAGATGATAGCGGGGATTACGAGCAGTACTTC. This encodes CASSQDDSGDYEQYF.